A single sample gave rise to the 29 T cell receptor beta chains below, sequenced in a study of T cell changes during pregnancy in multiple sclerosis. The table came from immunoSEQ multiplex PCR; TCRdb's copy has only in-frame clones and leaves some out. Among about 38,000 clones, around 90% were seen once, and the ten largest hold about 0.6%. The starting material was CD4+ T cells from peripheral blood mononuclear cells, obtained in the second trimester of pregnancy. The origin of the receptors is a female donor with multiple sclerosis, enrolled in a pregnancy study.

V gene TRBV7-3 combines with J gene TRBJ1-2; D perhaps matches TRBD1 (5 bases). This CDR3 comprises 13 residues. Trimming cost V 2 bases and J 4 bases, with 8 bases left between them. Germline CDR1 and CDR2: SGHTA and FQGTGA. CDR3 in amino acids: CASSLSGSYGYTF. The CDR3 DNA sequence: TGTGCCAGCAGCTTATCAGGGTCCTATGGCTACACCTTC.

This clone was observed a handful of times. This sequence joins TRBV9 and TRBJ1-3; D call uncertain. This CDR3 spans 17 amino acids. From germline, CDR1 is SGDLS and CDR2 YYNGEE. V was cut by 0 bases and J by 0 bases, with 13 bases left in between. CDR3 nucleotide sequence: TGTGCCAGCAGCGTAGAAGTGCTCGGTGCCTCTGGAAACACCATATATTTT. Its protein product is CASSVEVLGASGNTIYF.

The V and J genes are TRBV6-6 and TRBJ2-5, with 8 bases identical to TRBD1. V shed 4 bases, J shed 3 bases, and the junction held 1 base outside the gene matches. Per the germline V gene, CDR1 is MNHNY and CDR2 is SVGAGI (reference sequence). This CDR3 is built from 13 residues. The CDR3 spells CASSSTGEETQYF. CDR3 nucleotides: TGTGCCAGCAGTTCGACAGGGGAAGAGACCCAGTACTTC.

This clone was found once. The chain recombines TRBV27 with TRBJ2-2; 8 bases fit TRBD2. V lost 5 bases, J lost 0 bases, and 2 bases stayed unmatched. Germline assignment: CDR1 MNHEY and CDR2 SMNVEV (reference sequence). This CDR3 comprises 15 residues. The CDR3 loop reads CASSILAANTGELFF. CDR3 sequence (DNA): TGTGCCAGCAGTATACTAGCGGCGAACACCGGGGAGCTGTTTTTT.

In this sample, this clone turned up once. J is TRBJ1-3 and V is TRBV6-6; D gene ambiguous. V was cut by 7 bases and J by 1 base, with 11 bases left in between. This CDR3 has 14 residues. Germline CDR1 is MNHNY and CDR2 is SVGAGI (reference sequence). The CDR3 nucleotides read TGTGCCAGCAACCTACCGGGATCTGGAAACACCATATATTTT. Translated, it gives CASNLPGSGNTIYF.

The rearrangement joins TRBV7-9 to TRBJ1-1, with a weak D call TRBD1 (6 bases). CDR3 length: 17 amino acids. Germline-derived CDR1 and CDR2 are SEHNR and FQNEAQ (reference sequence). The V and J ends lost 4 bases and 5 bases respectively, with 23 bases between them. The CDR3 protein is CASSSVTGLWGRTEAFF. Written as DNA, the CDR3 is TGTGCCAGCAGCTCCGTAACAGGGCTCTGGGGTAGGACTGAAGCTTTCTTT.

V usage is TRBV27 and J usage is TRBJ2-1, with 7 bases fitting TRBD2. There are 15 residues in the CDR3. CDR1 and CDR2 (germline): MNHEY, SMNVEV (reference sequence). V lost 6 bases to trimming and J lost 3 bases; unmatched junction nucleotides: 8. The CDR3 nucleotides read TGTGCCAGCAGCCCGCGGGCGGGAGTCTACAATGAGCAGTTCTTC. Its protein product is CASSPRAGVYNEQFF.

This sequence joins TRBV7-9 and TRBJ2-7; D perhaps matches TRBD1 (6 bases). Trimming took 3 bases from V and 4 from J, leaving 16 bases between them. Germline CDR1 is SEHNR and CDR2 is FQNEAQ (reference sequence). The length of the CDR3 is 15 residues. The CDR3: CASSFDSGGIYEQYF. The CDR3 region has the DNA TGTGCCAGCAGCTTTGACTCTGGGGGCATATACGAGCAGTACTTC.

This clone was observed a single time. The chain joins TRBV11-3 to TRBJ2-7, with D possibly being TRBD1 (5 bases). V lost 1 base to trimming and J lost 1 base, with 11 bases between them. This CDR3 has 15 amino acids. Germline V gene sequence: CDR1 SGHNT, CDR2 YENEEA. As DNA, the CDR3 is TGTGCCAGCAGCTTAGGGCAGGGCATATCCTACGAGCAGTACTTC. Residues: CASSLGQGISYEQYF.

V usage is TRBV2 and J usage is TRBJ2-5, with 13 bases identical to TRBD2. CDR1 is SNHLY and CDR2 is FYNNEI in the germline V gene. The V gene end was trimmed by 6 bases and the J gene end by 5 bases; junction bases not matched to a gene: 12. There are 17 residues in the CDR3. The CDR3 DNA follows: TGTGCCAGCAGCGATATCGGACTAGCGGGAGTAGGTGAGACCCAGTACTTC. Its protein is CASSDIGLAGVGETQYF. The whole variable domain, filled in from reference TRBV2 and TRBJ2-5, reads EPEVTQTPSHQVTQMGQEVILRCVPISNHLYFYWYRQILGQKVEFLVSFYNNEISEKSEIFDDQFSVERPDGSNFTLKIRSTKLEDSAMYFCASSDIGLAGVGETQYFGPGTRLLVL.

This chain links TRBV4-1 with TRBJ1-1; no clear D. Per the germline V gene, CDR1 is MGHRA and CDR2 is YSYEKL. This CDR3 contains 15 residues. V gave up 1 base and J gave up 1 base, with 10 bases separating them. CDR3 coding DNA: TGCGCCAGCAGCCAAGGTCGAGGCGGGAACACTGAAGCTTTCTTT. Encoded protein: CASSQGRGGNTEAFF.

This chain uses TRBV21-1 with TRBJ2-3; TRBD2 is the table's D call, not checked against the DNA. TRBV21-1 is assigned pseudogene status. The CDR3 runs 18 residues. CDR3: CASSPYRTSGRWGDTQYF. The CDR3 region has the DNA TGTGCCAGCAGCCCTTACCGAACTAGCGGGAGGTGGGGCGATACGCAGTATTTT.

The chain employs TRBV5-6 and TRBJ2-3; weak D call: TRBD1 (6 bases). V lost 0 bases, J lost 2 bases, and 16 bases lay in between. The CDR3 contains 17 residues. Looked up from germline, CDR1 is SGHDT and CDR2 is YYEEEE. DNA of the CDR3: TGTGCCAGCAGCTTGGCCACCGACAGGTTCTACACAGATACGCAGTATTTT. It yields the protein CASSLATDRFYTDTQYF.

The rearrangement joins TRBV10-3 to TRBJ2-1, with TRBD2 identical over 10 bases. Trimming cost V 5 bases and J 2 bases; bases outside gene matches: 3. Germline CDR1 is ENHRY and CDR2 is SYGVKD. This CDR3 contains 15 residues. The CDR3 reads CAISQAGGTYNEQFF. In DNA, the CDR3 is TGTGCCATCAGTCAAGCGGGAGGGACCTACAATGAGCAGTTCTTC.

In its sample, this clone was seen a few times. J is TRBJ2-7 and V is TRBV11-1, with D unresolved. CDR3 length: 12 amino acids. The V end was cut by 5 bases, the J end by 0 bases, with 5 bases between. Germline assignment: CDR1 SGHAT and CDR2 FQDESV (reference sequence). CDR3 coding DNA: TGTGCCAGCAGCCTAAACTCCTACGAGCAGTACTTC. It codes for CASSLNSYEQYF. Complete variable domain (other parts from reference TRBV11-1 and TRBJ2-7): EAEVAQSPRYKITEKSQAVAFWCDPISGHATLYWYRQILGQGPELLVQFQDESVVDDSQLPKDRFSAERLKGVDSTLKIQPAELGDSAMYLCASSLNSYEQYFGPGTRLTVT.

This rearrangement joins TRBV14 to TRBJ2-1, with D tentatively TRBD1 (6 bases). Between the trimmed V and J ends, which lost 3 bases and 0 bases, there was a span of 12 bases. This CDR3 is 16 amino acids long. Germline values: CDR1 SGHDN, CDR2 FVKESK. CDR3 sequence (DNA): TGTGCCAGCAGCCATGGGATCAGGGGCTCCTACAATGAGCAGTTCTTC. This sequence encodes CASSHGIRGSYNEQFF.

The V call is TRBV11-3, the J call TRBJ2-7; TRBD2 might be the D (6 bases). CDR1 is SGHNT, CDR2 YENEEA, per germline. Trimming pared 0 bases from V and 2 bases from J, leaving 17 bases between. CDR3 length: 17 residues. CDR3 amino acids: CASSLDRGRIPPYEQYF. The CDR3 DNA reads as TGTGCCAGCAGCTTAGATCGTGGGAGGATCCCCCCCTACGAGCAGTACTTC.

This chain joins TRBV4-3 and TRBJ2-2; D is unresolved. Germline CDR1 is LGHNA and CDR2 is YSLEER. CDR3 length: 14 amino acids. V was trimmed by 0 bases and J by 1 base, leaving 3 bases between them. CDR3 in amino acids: CASSQDRNTGELFF. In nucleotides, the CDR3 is TGCGCCAGCAGCCAAGACCGGAACACCGGGGAGCTGTTTTTT.

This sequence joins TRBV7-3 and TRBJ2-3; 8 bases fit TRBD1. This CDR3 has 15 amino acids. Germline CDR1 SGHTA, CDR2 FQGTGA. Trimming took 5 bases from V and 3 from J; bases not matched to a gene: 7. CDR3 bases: TGTGCCAGCAGCCCCAGGGGGCTTAATACAGATACGCAGTATTTT. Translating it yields CASSPRGLNTDTQYF.

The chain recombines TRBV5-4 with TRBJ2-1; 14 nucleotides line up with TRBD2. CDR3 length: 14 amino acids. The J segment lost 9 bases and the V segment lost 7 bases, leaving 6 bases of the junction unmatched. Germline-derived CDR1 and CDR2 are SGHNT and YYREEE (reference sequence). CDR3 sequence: CASPGLAGDGEQFF. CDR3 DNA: TGTGCCAGCCCGGGACTAGCGGGAGACGGTGAGCAGTTCTTC.

CDR3 DNA: TGTGCCAGCAGCCCGGGGACAGGGGGCTTCGGGGAGACCCAGTACTTC. It yields the protein CASSPGTGGFGETQYF. The chain combines TRBV11-2 with TRBJ2-5, with 12 bases aligning to TRBD1. V gave up 5 bases and J gave up 5 bases; unmatched junction bases: 9. Germline CDR1 SGHAT, CDR2 FQNNGV. The CDR3 contains 16 residues.

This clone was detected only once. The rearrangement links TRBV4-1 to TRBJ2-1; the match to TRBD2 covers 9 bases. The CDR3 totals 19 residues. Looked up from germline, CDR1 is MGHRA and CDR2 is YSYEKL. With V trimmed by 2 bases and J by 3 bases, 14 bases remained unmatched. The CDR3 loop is CASSQMFGRLAVNYNEQFF. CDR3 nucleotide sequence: TGCGCCAGCAGCCAAATGTTCGGACGACTAGCGGTAAACTACAATGAGCAGTTCTTC.

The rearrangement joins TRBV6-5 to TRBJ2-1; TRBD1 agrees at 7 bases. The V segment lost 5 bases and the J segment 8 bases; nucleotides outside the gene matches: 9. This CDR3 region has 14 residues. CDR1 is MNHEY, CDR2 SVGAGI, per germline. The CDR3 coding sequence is TGTGCCAGCAGTAGGACAGGAGGCCCTCATGAGCAGTTCTTC. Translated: CASSRTGGPHEQFF.

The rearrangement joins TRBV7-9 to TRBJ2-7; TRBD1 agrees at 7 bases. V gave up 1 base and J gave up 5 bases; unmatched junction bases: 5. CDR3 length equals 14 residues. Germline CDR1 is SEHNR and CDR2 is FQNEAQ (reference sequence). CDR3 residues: CASSLGVGGDEQYF. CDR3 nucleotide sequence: TGTGCCAGCAGCTTAGGGGTAGGGGGCGACGAGCAGTACTTC.

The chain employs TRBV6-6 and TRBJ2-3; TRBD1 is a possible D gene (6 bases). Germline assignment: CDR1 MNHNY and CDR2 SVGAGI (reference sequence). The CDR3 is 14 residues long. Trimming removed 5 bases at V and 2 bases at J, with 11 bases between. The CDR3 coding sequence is TGTGCCAGCAGTCATCGGGACATCACAGATACGCAGTATTTT. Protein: CASSHRDITDTQYF.

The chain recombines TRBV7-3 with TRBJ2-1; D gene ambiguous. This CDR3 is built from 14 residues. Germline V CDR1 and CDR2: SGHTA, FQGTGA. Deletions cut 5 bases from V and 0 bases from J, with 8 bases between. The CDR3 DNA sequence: TGTGCCAGCAGCGAGGATAGCTCCTACAATGAGCAGTTCTTC. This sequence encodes CASSEDSSYNEQFF.

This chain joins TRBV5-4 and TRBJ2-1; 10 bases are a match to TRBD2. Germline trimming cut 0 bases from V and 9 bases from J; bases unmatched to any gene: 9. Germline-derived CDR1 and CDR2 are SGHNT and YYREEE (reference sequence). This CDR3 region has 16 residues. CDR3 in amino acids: CASSLALAGDLSEQFF. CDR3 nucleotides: TGTGCCAGCAGCTTGGCCCTAGCGGGAGATCTCTCTGAGCAGTTCTTC. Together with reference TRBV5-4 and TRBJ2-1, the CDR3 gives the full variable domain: ETGVTQSPTHLIKTRGQQVTLRCSSQSGHNTVSWYQQALGQGPQFIFQYYREEENGRGNFPPRFSGLQFPNYSSELNVNALELDDSALYLCASSLALAGDLSEQFFGPGTRLTVL.

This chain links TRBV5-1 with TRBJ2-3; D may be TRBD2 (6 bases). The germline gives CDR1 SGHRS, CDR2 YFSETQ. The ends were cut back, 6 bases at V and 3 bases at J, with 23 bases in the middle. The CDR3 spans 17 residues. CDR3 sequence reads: CASTYTLGGSGTDTQYF. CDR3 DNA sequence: TGCGCCAGCACCTATACGCTTGGGGGGAGTGGTACAGATACGCAGTATTTT.

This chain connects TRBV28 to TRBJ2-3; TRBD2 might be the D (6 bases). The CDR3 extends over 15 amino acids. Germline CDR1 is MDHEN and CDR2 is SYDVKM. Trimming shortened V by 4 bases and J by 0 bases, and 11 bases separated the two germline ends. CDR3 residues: CASSSTGTSTDTQYF. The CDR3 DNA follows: TGTGCCAGCAGTTCTACCGGGACTAGCACAGATACGCAGTATTTT.